This TCR beta chain was sequenced for a study of shared clonotypes between healthy human individuals. Selected positively for CCR7 and CD45RO-negative, naive CD8 cells excluded terminally differentiated effector memory CD45RA+ cells. Germline values: CDR1 SGHNT, CDR2 YENEEA. The CDR3 totals 13 residues. Unmatched junction bases numbered 9, after V lost 11 bases and J lost 7 bases. Measured with immunoSEQ multiplex PCR; TCRdb has only the in-frame clones, and not every one. The sample records fewer than 850,000 clones, about 97% being singletons. This TCR was sampled from a young man in good health. Sequenced material: naive CD8+ T cells sorted from blood. The chain has TRBV11-3 and TRBJ2-1; 9 bases line up with TRBD2. For the CDR3, the DNA is TGTGCCGGAGCAGCGGGAGGACGTAATGAGCAGTTCTTC. It encodes CAGAAGGRNEQFF.